This entry lists 3 T cell receptor beta chains sequenced from one sample in a study of CD8+CD57+ T cells in acquired aplastic anemia. The template used for profiling TCR beta VDJ and CDR3 was genomic DNA. MiXCR, applied by TCRdb to the reads, yields one record per CDR3 protein. The sample includes about 180,000 distinct CDR3 sequences, around half of them seen just once. The authors sequenced patients whose flow cytometry had shown CD8+CD57+ cell expansion. Sequencing used sorted CD4+, CD8+, or CD8+CD57+ T cells (not recorded which) from PBMCs. The source of these receptors is a human donor with aplastic anemia.

The chain couples TRBV20-1 to TRBJ1-4, with TRBD1 matching 8 bases. The germline gives CDR1 DFQATT, CDR2 SNEGSKA (reference sequence). The CDR3 sequence is 15 residues long. V gave up 6 bases and J gave up 8 bases; unmatched junction bases: 14. The CDR3 bases are TGCAGTGCGGACAGGGTGGTTGCGGGGGAAGAAAAACTGTTTTTT. Residues: CSADRVVAGEEKLFF.

This clonotype was recorded a few times. CDR3 amino acids: CASSHAGGEQFF. DNA for the CDR3: TGCGCCAGCAGCCACGCGGGGGGTGAGCAGTTCTTC. The chain recombines TRBV4-1 with TRBJ2-1; 8 positions match TRBD2. The V gene's germline CDR1 is MGHRA and CDR2 YSYEKL. There are 12 residues in the CDR3. With 3 bases clipped from V and 9 bases from J, the junction kept 1 base outside the gene matches.

The rearrangement uses TRBV2 and TRBJ2-6; perhaps TRBD1 as D (6 bases). There are 17 residues in the CDR3. Per germline, CDR1 SNHLY and CDR2 FYNNEI. V was clipped by 7 bases and J by 0 bases, with 16 bases between them. CDR3 bases: TGTGCCAGCATCCGCCGGGACACTACCTCTGGGGCCAACGTCCTGACTTTC. It codes for CASIRRDTTSGANVLTF.